This is a list of T cell receptor beta chains from one sample in a study of blood T cell repertoires in COVID-19. Sequenced by immunoSEQ multiplex PCR; TCRdb stores in-frame clones only, minus some. The table records approximately 270,000 clones, around 89% of them present only once. Sequenced input: peripheral blood. Every receptor here comes from a man younger than 45 with acute or convalescent COVID-19. The CDR3 runs from the conserved cysteine through the conserved F or W. The order of the fields is CDR3 protein, CDR3 DNA, J gene, D gene, clone size, V gene. A D gene is named only where the DNA matches it firmly. Size is stated for part of the rows, as once, few or many counts, or as a class when the clone is expanded.

cdr3_aa: CASSYKGGRASGELFF
cdr3_nt: TGTGCCAGCAGTTACAAGGGAGGGCGGGCATCCGGGGAGCTGTTTTTT
j_call: TRBJ2-2
d_call: TRBD2
clone_size: NA
v_call: TRBV6-5

cdr3_aa: CASSLRAVDLTGGGKLFF
cdr3_nt: TGTGCCAGCAGTCTTCGAGCGGTGGACCTGACAGGGGGGGGAAAACTGTTTTTT
j_call: TRBJ1-4
d_call: TRBD1
clone_size: NA
v_call: TRBV27

cdr3_aa: CSVTPPGTSGYEQYF
cdr3_nt: TGCAGCGTGACCCCCCCCGGGACTAGCGGCTACGAGCAGTACTTC
j_call: TRBJ2-7
d_call: TRBD2
clone_size: NA
v_call: TRBV29-1

cdr3_aa: CASSFSQGLSNQPQHF
cdr3_nt: TGTGCTAGCAGCTTTAGCCAGGGATTAAGCAATCAGCCCCAGCATTTT
j_call: TRBJ1-5
d_call: NA
clone_size: NA
v_call: TRBV7-7

cdr3_aa: CASSRSGGASETQYF
cdr3_nt: TGTGCCAGCAGCAGAAGCGGGGGGGCGTCAGAGACCCAGTACTTC
j_call: TRBJ2-5
d_call: TRBD2
clone_size: NA
v_call: TRBV11-2

cdr3_aa: CASSPWGGRHEQYF
cdr3_nt: TGTGCCAGCAGTCCCTGGGGGGGTCGCCACGAGCAGTACTTC
j_call: TRBJ2-7
d_call: TRBD2
clone_size: NA
v_call: TRBV6-2/TRBV6-3

cdr3_aa: CASSPMNTEAFF
cdr3_nt: TGTGCCAGCAGTCCCATGAACACTGAAGCTTTCTTT
j_call: TRBJ1-1
d_call: NA
clone_size: NA
v_call: TRBV2

cdr3_aa: CASSLVAGGTGELFF
cdr3_nt: TGTGCCAGCAGCTTAGTAGCGGGGGGCACCGGGGAGCTGTTTTTT
j_call: TRBJ2-2
d_call: TRBD2
clone_size: NA
v_call: TRBV7-3

cdr3_aa: CASSLGLARETQYF
cdr3_nt: TGTGCCAGCAGCTTGGGACTAGCACGGGAGACCCAGTACTTC
j_call: TRBJ2-5
d_call: TRBD2
clone_size: NA
v_call: TRBV7-9

cdr3_aa: CAWTRAGNQPQHF
cdr3_nt: TGTGCCTGGACCCGGGCGGGTAATCAGCCCCAGCATTTT
j_call: TRBJ1-5
d_call: NA
clone_size: once
v_call: TRBV30

cdr3_aa: CASSLVQGARYSPLHF
cdr3_nt: TGTGCCAGCAGCTTGGTACAGGGGGCGCGGTATTCACCCCTCCACTTT
j_call: TRBJ1-6
d_call: TRBD1
clone_size: NA
v_call: TRBV7-8

cdr3_aa: CASSPSGYNSPLHF
cdr3_nt: TGTGCCAGCTCACCGTCAGGATATAATTCACCCCTCCACTTT
j_call: TRBJ1-6
d_call: NA
clone_size: NA
v_call: TRBV18

cdr3_aa: CAISKGRSGDTQYF
cdr3_nt: TGTGCCATAAGCAAGGGACGCAGCGGGGATACGCAGTATTTT
j_call: TRBJ2-3
d_call: NA
clone_size: NA
v_call: TRBV3-1/TRBV3-2

cdr3_aa: CASSLVTSGRTGEQFF
cdr3_nt: TGTGCCAGCAGCTTGGTAACTAGCGGGAGGACTGGTGAGCAGTTCTTC
j_call: TRBJ2-1
d_call: TRBD2
clone_size: once
v_call: TRBV5-6

cdr3_aa: CASSSRLAGYNEQFF
cdr3_nt: TGTGCCAGCAGCTCGCGACTAGCGGGATACAATGAGCAGTTCTTC
j_call: TRBJ2-1
d_call: TRBD2
clone_size: NA
v_call: TRBV7-2

cdr3_aa: CASSFGRVGNEQFF
cdr3_nt: TGTGCCAGCAGCTTTGGGAGGGTGGGCAATGAGCAGTTCTTC
j_call: TRBJ2-1
d_call: TRBD2
clone_size: NA
v_call: TRBV19

cdr3_aa: CASSQRTSGRGYEQFF
cdr3_nt: TGTGCCAGCAGCCAGAGGACTAGCGGGAGGGGGTACGAGCAGTTCTTC
j_call: TRBJ2-1
d_call: TRBD2
clone_size: NA
v_call: TRBV11-2

cdr3_aa: CASILAGGLGEQFF
cdr3_nt: TGTGCCAGCATACTAGCGGGGGGGCTTGGTGAGCAGTTCTTC
j_call: TRBJ2-1
d_call: TRBD2
clone_size: NA
v_call: TRBV7-9

cdr3_aa: CASSETIAGSSYEQYF
cdr3_nt: TGTGCCAGCAGTGAAACTATAGCGGGTTCCTCCTACGAGCAGTACTTC
j_call: TRBJ2-7
d_call: TRBD2
clone_size: NA
v_call: TRBV6-1

cdr3_aa: CASSNPRQDGNTEAFF
cdr3_nt: TGTGCCAGCAGCAACCCCCGACAGGACGGGAACACTGAAGCTTTCTTT
j_call: TRBJ1-1
d_call: NA
clone_size: NA
v_call: TRBV21-1

cdr3_aa: CAWSVYQASLGQYSNQPQHF
cdr3_nt: TGTGCCTGGAGTGTATATCAGGCTTCGTTGGGACAATATAGCAATCAGCCCCAGCATTTT
j_call: TRBJ1-5
d_call: NA
clone_size: NA
v_call: TRBV30

cdr3_aa: CASLAGGRDEQFF
cdr3_nt: TGTGCCAGTCTAGCGGGAGGCCGGGATGAGCAGTTCTTC
j_call: TRBJ2-1
d_call: TRBD2
clone_size: NA
v_call: TRBV6-1

cdr3_aa: CSVGKPGPGDTQYF
cdr3_nt: TGCAGCGTAGGAAAACCGGGTCCCGGGGATACGCAGTATTTT
j_call: TRBJ2-3
d_call: NA
clone_size: NA
v_call: TRBV29-1

cdr3_aa: CASSFDRGEGGYTF
cdr3_nt: TGTGCCAGCAGCTTCGACAGGGGAGAGGGTGGCTACACCTTC
j_call: TRBJ1-2
d_call: TRBD1
clone_size: NA
v_call: TRBV7-9

cdr3_aa: CASSYQGNQPQHF
cdr3_nt: TGTGCCAGCAGCTATCAGGGGAATCAGCCCCAGCATTTT
j_call: TRBJ1-5
d_call: NA
clone_size: NA
v_call: TRBV3-1/TRBV3-2

cdr3_aa: CASSFRDIGYSPLHF
cdr3_nt: TGTGCCAGCAGTTTCCGGGACATCGGATATTCACCCCTCCACTTT
j_call: TRBJ1-6
d_call: NA
clone_size: NA
v_call: TRBV6-5

cdr3_aa: CASSQASRGRLSNEQYF
cdr3_nt: TGTGCCAGCAGCCAAGCCAGCCGGGGTCGACTTTCCAACGAGCAGTACTTC
j_call: TRBJ2-7
d_call: NA
clone_size: once
v_call: TRBV14

cdr3_aa: CATKGSGRRDTQYF
cdr3_nt: TGCGCCACCAAGGGTAGCGGGAGGAGAGATACGCAGTATTTT
j_call: TRBJ2-3
d_call: TRBD2
clone_size: NA
v_call: TRBV10-1

cdr3_aa: CSVKGQAGNTIYF
cdr3_nt: TGCAGCGTGAAGGGACAGGCGGGAAACACCATATATTTT
j_call: TRBJ1-3
d_call: TRBD1
clone_size: NA
v_call: TRBV29-1

cdr3_aa: CASSVVGGAEGEQFF
cdr3_nt: TGTGCCAGCAGCGTAGTAGGGGGCGCTGAGGGTGAGCAGTTCTTC
j_call: TRBJ2-1
d_call: TRBD1
clone_size: NA
v_call: TRBV9

cdr3_aa: CASSKETQYF
cdr3_nt: TGTGCCAGCAGCAAAGAGACCCAGTACTTC
j_call: TRBJ2-5
d_call: NA
clone_size: once
v_call: TRBV2

cdr3_aa: CASSQVPSGGTEAFF
cdr3_nt: TGTGCCAGCAGCCAAGTCCCGTCAGGGGGCACTGAAGCTTTCTTT
j_call: TRBJ1-1
d_call: TRBD1
clone_size: NA
v_call: TRBV14

cdr3_aa: CATGGTGVYEQYF
cdr3_nt: TGTGCCACCGGCGGGACAGGTGTCTACGAGCAGTACTTC
j_call: TRBJ2-7
d_call: TRBD1
clone_size: NA
v_call: TRBV19

cdr3_aa: CASSPFSGQETQYF
cdr3_nt: TGTGCCAGCTCACCATTCTCGGGTCAAGAGACCCAGTACTTC
j_call: TRBJ2-5
d_call: NA
clone_size: NA
v_call: TRBV18

cdr3_aa: CASLDRDTEAFF
cdr3_nt: TGTGCCAGCCTGGACAGGGACACTGAAGCTTTCTTT
j_call: TRBJ1-1
d_call: TRBD1
clone_size: NA
v_call: TRBV6-5

cdr3_aa: CASSRGQPNEQFF
cdr3_nt: TGTGCCAGCAGTCGGGGACAACCCAATGAGCAGTTCTTC
j_call: TRBJ2-1
d_call: NA
clone_size: NA
v_call: TRBV12-3/TRBV12-4

cdr3_aa: CAPPEAGKETQYF
cdr3_nt: TGTGCCCCCCCGGAGGCAGGTAAAGAGACCCAGTACTTC
j_call: TRBJ2-5
d_call: NA
clone_size: NA
v_call: TRBV6-4

cdr3_aa: CASSEGLEDTQYF
cdr3_nt: TGCGCCAGCAGTGAGGGCCTAGAAGATACGCAGTATTTT
j_call: TRBJ2-3
d_call: NA
clone_size: NA
v_call: TRBV10-1

cdr3_aa: CASSQGVSYEQYF
cdr3_nt: TGTGCCAGCAGCCAAGGAGTCTCCTACGAGCAGTACTTC
j_call: TRBJ2-7
d_call: NA
clone_size: NA
v_call: TRBV4-2

cdr3_aa: CASSADGQGFGELFF
cdr3_nt: TGTGCCAGCAGCGCCGACGGACAGGGGTTCGGGGAGCTGTTTTTT
j_call: TRBJ2-2
d_call: TRBD1
clone_size: NA
v_call: TRBV9

cdr3_aa: CASSRTRDQTENEKLFF
cdr3_nt: TGCGCCAGCAGCCGAACCAGGGATCAAACAGAAAATGAAAAACTGTTTTTT
j_call: TRBJ1-4
d_call: NA
clone_size: NA
v_call: TRBV4-1

cdr3_aa: CASSLAGMYNEQFF
cdr3_nt: TGTGCCAGCAGCTTAGCGGGGATGTACAATGAGCAGTTCTTC
j_call: TRBJ2-1
d_call: NA
clone_size: NA
v_call: TRBV7-3

cdr3_aa: CASRGGGLSNQPQHF
cdr3_nt: TGTGCCAGCAGAGGAGGGGGCCTCAGCAATCAGCCCCAGCATTTT
j_call: TRBJ1-5
d_call: TRBD1
clone_size: NA
v_call: TRBV2

cdr3_aa: CASSGETGGNTEAFF
cdr3_nt: TGCGCCAGCAGCGGAGAGACAGGGGGCAATACTGAAGCTTTCTTT
j_call: TRBJ1-1
d_call: TRBD1
clone_size: NA
v_call: TRBV5-1

cdr3_aa: CASSLPGNTEAFF
cdr3_nt: TGCGCCAGCAGCTTACCAGGGAACACTGAAGCTTTCTTT
j_call: TRBJ1-1
d_call: NA
clone_size: NA
v_call: TRBV5-1

cdr3_aa: CASGPGQGGDRNTEAFF
cdr3_nt: TGCGCCAGCGGACCGGGACAGGGAGGTGATAGGAACACTGAAGCTTTCTTT
j_call: TRBJ1-1
d_call: TRBD1
clone_size: NA
v_call: TRBV10-2

cdr3_aa: CASSGNLAGVGNEQFF
cdr3_nt: TGTGCCAGCAGTGGGAATCTAGCGGGAGTAGGCAATGAGCAGTTCTTC
j_call: TRBJ2-1
d_call: TRBD2
clone_size: NA
v_call: TRBV6-1

cdr3_aa: CATSRSGTGGRKLFF
cdr3_nt: TGTGCCACCAGCAGGTCCGGGACAGGGGGCCGAAAACTGTTTTTT
j_call: TRBJ1-4
d_call: TRBD1
clone_size: once
v_call: TRBV15

cdr3_aa: CASRDRGRPSTGELFF
cdr3_nt: TGTGCCAGCCGAGACAGGGGACGCCCGAGCACCGGGGAGCTGTTTTTT
j_call: TRBJ2-2
d_call: TRBD1
clone_size: NA
v_call: TRBV28

cdr3_aa: CASSMNSRGRQETQYF
cdr3_nt: TGTGCCAGCAGTATGAATTCCAGGGGCCGCCAAGAGACCCAGTACTTC
j_call: TRBJ2-5
d_call: NA
clone_size: NA
v_call: TRBV5-5

cdr3_aa: CASRTPGTGDNEQFF
cdr3_nt: TGTGCCAGCAGGACCCCCGGGACAGGGGATAATGAGCAGTTCTTC
j_call: TRBJ2-1
d_call: TRBD1
clone_size: NA
v_call: TRBV6-5

cdr3_aa: CASSLFRGEKLFF
cdr3_nt: TGTGCCAGCAGCTTATTTCGGGGTGAAAAACTGTTTTTT
j_call: TRBJ1-4
d_call: NA
clone_size: few
v_call: TRBV11-1

cdr3_aa: CASGGSYNSPLHF
cdr3_nt: TGTGCCAGTGGGGGGTCCTATAATTCACCCCTCCACTTT
j_call: TRBJ1-6
d_call: NA
clone_size: NA
v_call: TRBV28

cdr3_aa: CASAPAGSGNQPQHF
cdr3_nt: TGTGCCAGCGCCCCTGCGGGGTCGGGCAATCAGCCCCAGCATTTT
j_call: TRBJ1-5
d_call: NA
clone_size: few
v_call: TRBV5-6

cdr3_aa: CASSQGLVRFEQFF
cdr3_nt: TGTGCCAGCAGCCAGGGACTAGTTAGGTTTGAGCAGTTCTTC
j_call: TRBJ2-1
d_call: TRBD2
clone_size: once
v_call: TRBV3-1/TRBV3-2

cdr3_aa: CASSPGLGGQETQYF
cdr3_nt: TGTGCCAGCAGCCCGGGACTGGGAGGACAAGAGACCCAGTACTTC
j_call: TRBJ2-5
d_call: NA
clone_size: NA
v_call: TRBV11-3

cdr3_aa: CASATSHISGANVLTF
cdr3_nt: TGCGCCAGCGCGACTAGCCACATCTCCGGGGCCAACGTCCTGACTTTC
j_call: TRBJ2-6
d_call: TRBD2
clone_size: NA
v_call: TRBV5-1

cdr3_aa: CASSPGQNEKLFF
cdr3_nt: TGCGCCAGCAGTCCGGGACAAAATGAAAAACTGTTTTTT
j_call: TRBJ1-4
d_call: NA
clone_size: NA
v_call: TRBV10-1

cdr3_aa: CASSRQGGNMNTEAFF
cdr3_nt: TGCGCCAGCAGCCGACAGGGGGGAAACATGAACACTGAAGCTTTCTTT
j_call: TRBJ1-1
d_call: TRBD1
clone_size: NA
v_call: TRBV5-1

cdr3_aa: CASSQVVATGSDIQYF
cdr3_nt: TGTGCCAGCAGCCAAGTAGTTGCGACGGGATCTGACATTCAGTACTTC
j_call: TRBJ2-4
d_call: NA
clone_size: NA
v_call: TRBV3-1/TRBV3-2